Listed below are T cell receptor beta chains from one sample, sequenced in a study of identical twins. TCRdb called the 5' RACE reads again in MiXCR, with one record for every CDR3 protein. This sample yields hundreds of thousands of distinct CDR3 sequences, of which roughly 6.2% are seen a single time; 1.5% to 2% belongs to the top ten. The sample consisted of naive T cells sorted from blood. Source of these receptors: a man aged 18 to 30 in good health. The CDR3 runs from the conserved cysteine through the conserved F or W. Each record gives: clone size, V gene, D gene, J gene, CDR3 DNA, CDR3 protein. A D gene is named only where the DNA matches it firmly. The size entry is marked missing in some rows and otherwise reads once, few, many or a size class.

many	TRBV7-3	NA	TRBJ2-1	TGTGCCAGCAGCCCCAGGGCCTCCCAATCCTACAATGAGCAGTTCTTC	CASSPRASQSYNEQFF
many	TRBV30	TRBD1	TRBJ1-3	TGTGCCTGGAGTCGCACAGGGGGCGCTGGAAACACCATATATTTT	CAWSRTGGAGNTIYF
many	TRBV5-1	NA	TRBJ1-1	TGCGCCAGCAGCGAAGGGGCAGGGAACACTGAAGCTTTCTTT	CASSEGAGNTEAFF
few	TRBV29-1	NA	TRBJ1-2	TGCAGCGTTGAAGCTGGGTTCCGCTATGGCTACACCTTC	CSVEAGFRYGYTF
few	TRBV30	TRBD2	TRBJ2-1	TGTGCCTGGAGTGTGAGGGTAGCGGGAGAAGAGACGCAGTTCTTC	CAWSVRVAGEETQFF
NA	TRBV2	NA	TRBJ1-2	TGTGCCAGCAGTGATACACTCAGGGGCCGGAGTGGCTACACCTTC	CASSDTLRGRSGYTF
NA	TRBV11-2	NA	TRBJ2-2	TGTGCCAGCAGCTGGCCTGAGACAACGAACACCGGGGAGCTGTTTTTT	CASSWPETTNTGELFF
many	TRBV27	NA	TRBJ2-1	TGTGCCAGCAGTTTTGCACTGGGGACGGGCTACAATGAGCAGTTCTTC	CASSFALGTGYNEQFF
once	TRBV28	TRBD2	TRBJ2-7	TGTGCCAGCAGTGACCCTTATATAGGTAGCGGGAGGATCTACGAGCAGTACTTC	CASSDPYIGSGRIYEQYF
NA	TRBV15	NA	TRBJ2-3	TGTGCCACCAGCAGAGATTTTGGGGGACGCATCTCTAGCACAGATACGCAGTATTTT	CATSRDFGGRISSTDTQYF
NA	TRBV24-1	NA	TRBJ2-1	TGTGCCACCAGTGACCCCGCCGGGGTTAATAAATCCGTTGAGCAGTTCTTC	CATSDPAGVNKSVEQFF
few	TRBV20-1	NA	TRBJ2-3	TGCAGTGCTAGGGTTCGCACAGATACGCAGTATTTT	CSARVRTDTQYF
many	TRBV20-1	NA	TRBJ2-3	TGCAGTGCCCGCCGCCAGGCCCACACAGATACGCAGTATTTT	CSARRQAHTDTQYF
NA	TRBV5-1	NA	TRBJ2-2	TGCGCCAGCAGCCTATTCGGGACCAGCGGTGGCGGGGAGCTGTTTTTT	CASSLFGTSGGGELFF
NA	TRBV12-3/TRBV12-4	TRBD2	TRBJ2-1	TGTGCCAGCAGGGGGGGACTAGCGGGATTTTATGAGCAGTTCTTC	CASRGGLAGFYEQFF
many	TRBV24-1	NA	TRBJ2-1	TGTGCCACCAGTGACCAGGGATCGAGCTCCTACAATGAGCAGTTCTTC	CATSDQGSSSYNEQFF
many	TRBV4-3	NA	TRBJ2-1	TGCGCCAGCAGCCAAGCCGAGGGTTACCACTACAATGAGCAGTTCTTC	CASSQAEGYHYNEQFF
many	TRBV29-1	NA	TRBJ2-7	TGCAGCGTTGCTCAGGGGTCCTACGAGCAGTACTTC	CSVAQGSYEQYF
many	TRBV30	NA	TRBJ2-1	TGTGCCTCAAATCGACTAGTCTCCTACAATGAGCAGTTCTTC	CASNRLVSYNEQFF
once	TRBV5-6	TRBD2	TRBJ2-7	TGTGCCAGCAGCCGGGTTGGACTAGCCCCCTACGAGCAGTACTTC	CASSRVGLAPYEQYF
many	TRBV5-1	NA	TRBJ2-7	TGCGCCAGCAGCTTGACCTCCGTGACTAGACGAAACGAGCAGTACTTC	CASSLTSVTRRNEQYF
many	TRBV12-3/TRBV12-4	TRBD2	TRBJ2-3	TGTGCCAGCAGTCTGACAGCGGGAGGATTCACAGATACGCAGTATTTT	CASSLTAGGFTDTQYF
NA	TRBV20-1	TRBD2	TRBJ2-7	TGCAGTGCTAGTCTAGCGGGAGGGGGGGAGCAGTACTTC	CSASLAGGGEQYF